A selection of T cell receptor beta chains follows, all from one sample in a study of T cell responses to AZD1222 COVID-19 vaccine. Profiled with immunoSEQ multiplex PCR; TCRdb holds only in-frame clones, not every one. There are roughly 120,000 clones in the sample; more than 85% occur only once, and around 9.4% lies in the top ten. Source: peripheral blood, taken on day 0 of AZD1222 vaccination. Source of these receptors: an adult in good health. Each CDR3 is given with its conserved first and last residue. The order of the fields is D gene, clone size, V gene, J gene, CDR3 DNA, CDR3 protein. D genes are given only for firm matches. A clone size is listed for some rows: how often the clone was seen (once, few, many), or a class if it is expanded.

d_call: TRBD2; clone_size: few; v_call: TRBV5-4; j_call: TRBJ2-3; cdr3_nt: TGTGCCAGCAGCTTGGTTCGACTAGCGGGGGTTGGAGATACGCAGTATTTT; cdr3_aa: CASSLVRLAGVGDTQYF
d_call: -; clone_size: -; v_call: TRBV9; j_call: TRBJ1-2; cdr3_nt: TGTGCCAGCAGCGTATATACGGGAGGGCACACCTTC; cdr3_aa: CASSVYTGGHTF
d_call: -; clone_size: -; v_call: TRBV2; j_call: TRBJ1-1; cdr3_nt: TGTGCCAGCACCCCGGGGTACAGCAAACATTATGAAGCTTTCTTT; cdr3_aa: CASTPGYSKHYEAFF
d_call: -; clone_size: -; v_call: TRBV6-5; j_call: TRBJ2-3; cdr3_nt: TGTGCCAGCAGGGACTGGTCAGTTACAGATACGCAGTATTTT; cdr3_aa: CASRDWSVTDTQYF
d_call: TRBD2; clone_size: -; v_call: TRBV28; j_call: TRBJ2-3; cdr3_nt: TGTGCCAGCAGTTTCGTTGCGGGGGGCTCGGGAGATACGCAGTATTTT; cdr3_aa: CASSFVAGGSGDTQYF
d_call: -; clone_size: -; v_call: TRBV6-2/TRBV6-3; j_call: TRBJ2-5; cdr3_nt: TGTGCCAGCAGTTACAATACGGGACACCTCCAAGAGACCCAGTACTTC; cdr3_aa: CASSYNTGHLQETQYF
d_call: TRBD1; clone_size: -; v_call: TRBV9; j_call: TRBJ2-7; cdr3_nt: TGTGCCAGCAGCTCCCATACCGGGACAGGGAAGGACGAGCAGTACTTC; cdr3_aa: CASSSHTGTGKDEQYF
d_call: -; clone_size: -; v_call: TRBV11-3; j_call: TRBJ1-3; cdr3_nt: TGTGCCAGCAGTTTGGCCGCCAACCCTGGAAACACCATATATTTT; cdr3_aa: CASSLAANPGNTIYF
d_call: TRBD1; clone_size: -; v_call: TRBV4-1; j_call: TRBJ2-6; cdr3_nt: TGCGCCAGCAGCCAGACCCAAGGACAGGTTCTCTCTGGGGCCAACGTCCTGACTTTC; cdr3_aa: CASSQTQGQVLSGANVLTF
d_call: TRBD2; clone_size: -; v_call: TRBV2; j_call: TRBJ2-1; cdr3_nt: TGTGCCAGCAGACTAGCGGGAGGGCCTCCAAATGAGCAGTTCTTC; cdr3_aa: CASRLAGGPPNEQFF
d_call: -; clone_size: -; v_call: TRBV24-1; j_call: TRBJ1-2; cdr3_nt: TGTGCCACCAGCGACCCGGGCGGTGGCTACACCTTC; cdr3_aa: CATSDPGGGYTF
d_call: -; clone_size: once; v_call: TRBV11-2; j_call: TRBJ2-2; cdr3_nt: TGTGCCAGCAGCTTAGATCTAGGAAGGAACACCGGGGAGCTGTTTTTT; cdr3_aa: CASSLDLGRNTGELFF
d_call: -; clone_size: -; v_call: TRBV6-5; j_call: TRBJ1-1; cdr3_nt: TGTGCCAGCAGGAAGGGTAACACTGAAGCTTTCTTT; cdr3_aa: CASRKGNTEAFF
d_call: -; clone_size: -; v_call: TRBV7-6; j_call: TRBJ2-7; cdr3_nt: TGTGCCAGCAGCTTAGCGGCCGGGACCGATCTATACGAGCAGTACTTC; cdr3_aa: CASSLAAGTDLYEQYF
d_call: TRBD1; clone_size: -; v_call: TRBV18; j_call: TRBJ1-2; cdr3_nt: TGTGCCAGCTCTCCCGGGACAGGGACGGGTGGCTACACCTTC; cdr3_aa: CASSPGTGTGGYTF
d_call: TRBD1; clone_size: -; v_call: TRBV6-2/TRBV6-3; j_call: TRBJ1-6; cdr3_nt: TGTGCCAGCAGTCCGTACAGGGGGCCACAAAGATCACCCCTCCACTTT; cdr3_aa: CASSPYRGPQRSPLHF
d_call: -; clone_size: -; v_call: TRBV7-2; j_call: TRBJ2-2; cdr3_nt: TGTGCCAGCAGATCTCACACCACCGGGGAGCTGTTTTTT; cdr3_aa: CASRSHTTGELFF
d_call: -; clone_size: -; v_call: TRBV13; j_call: TRBJ1-2; cdr3_nt: TGTGCCAGCAGCTTATCCCTTAACTATGGCTACACCTTC; cdr3_aa: CASSLSLNYGYTF
d_call: -; clone_size: -; v_call: TRBV18; j_call: TRBJ2-7; cdr3_nt: TGTGCCAGCTCTCAAGGGGGTACGAACGAGCAGTACTTC; cdr3_aa: CASSQGGTNEQYF
d_call: -; clone_size: -; v_call: TRBV9; j_call: TRBJ1-3; cdr3_nt: TGTGCCAGCAGCGTAGCAGGCAGCCTTCCTGGAAACACCATATATTTT; cdr3_aa: CASSVAGSLPGNTIYF
d_call: -; clone_size: -; v_call: TRBV10-1; j_call: TRBJ2-7; cdr3_nt: TGCGCCAGCAGTGAGCCGGGACTTCCCTACGAGCAGTACTTC; cdr3_aa: CASSEPGLPYEQYF
d_call: -; clone_size: once; v_call: TRBV7-2; j_call: TRBJ2-7; cdr3_nt: TGTGCCAGCAGCTTAAAATCTGCGTACGAGCAGTACTTC; cdr3_aa: CASSLKSAYEQYF
d_call: -; clone_size: -; v_call: TRBV9; j_call: TRBJ2-5; cdr3_nt: TGTGCCAGCAGCGTAGAGGGAACACTAGTCCGGGAGACCCAGTACTTC; cdr3_aa: CASSVEGTLVRETQYF
d_call: TRBD1; clone_size: -; v_call: TRBV9; j_call: TRBJ2-7; cdr3_nt: TGTGCCAGCAGCGGAACAGGGGGCTCCTACGAGCAGTACTTC; cdr3_aa: CASSGTGGSYEQYF
d_call: TRBD2; clone_size: -; v_call: TRBV24-1; j_call: TRBJ2-7; cdr3_nt: TGTGCCACCAGTCCGGGAGGTCCCCACGAGCAGTACTTC; cdr3_aa: CATSPGGPHEQYF
d_call: TRBD2; clone_size: once; v_call: TRBV7-9; j_call: TRBJ2-5; cdr3_nt: TGTGCCAGCAGCGCCGGGGGGGTAGAGACCCAGTACTTC; cdr3_aa: CASSAGGVETQYF
d_call: -; clone_size: once; v_call: TRBV3-1/TRBV3-2; j_call: TRBJ2-1; cdr3_nt: TGTGCCAGCAGCCTTAGCATCGATGAGCAGTTCTTC; cdr3_aa: CASSLSIDEQFF
d_call: -; clone_size: -; v_call: TRBV5-1; j_call: TRBJ1-1; cdr3_nt: TGCGCCAGCAGCTTGGCCCTAGCCGGACAGCCGGGCGAAGCTTTCTTT; cdr3_aa: CASSLALAGQPGEAFF
d_call: TRBD1; clone_size: few; v_call: TRBV28; j_call: TRBJ1-2; cdr3_nt: TGTGCCAGCAGTCCGGGACAGGGGGCCAACTATGGCTACACCTTC; cdr3_aa: CASSPGQGANYGYTF
d_call: -; clone_size: -; v_call: TRBV3-1/TRBV3-2; j_call: TRBJ2-5; cdr3_nt: TGTGCCAGCAGCCAAGCCCCCGCTAGCGCCATGGGAGAGACCCAGTACTTC; cdr3_aa: CASSQAPASAMGETQYF
d_call: -; clone_size: -; v_call: TRBV7-8; j_call: TRBJ1-1; cdr3_nt: TGTGCCAGCAGCCCCCTATTTGAAGCCAACACTGAAGCTTTCTTT; cdr3_aa: CASSPLFEANTEAFF
d_call: -; clone_size: -; v_call: TRBV28; j_call: TRBJ2-7; cdr3_nt: TGTGCCAGCAACCTACCGGGACTCGGATCCTACGAGCAGTACTTC; cdr3_aa: CASNLPGLGSYEQYF
d_call: TRBD1; clone_size: -; v_call: TRBV18; j_call: TRBJ1-1; cdr3_nt: TGTGCCAGCTCCCACAGGACAGGGCTCGGCACTGAAGCTTTCTTT; cdr3_aa: CASSHRTGLGTEAFF
d_call: -; clone_size: -; v_call: TRBV27; j_call: TRBJ2-7; cdr3_nt: TGTGCCAGCAGTTTAATAGGTCTGCCGAGCTCCTACGAGCAGTACTTC; cdr3_aa: CASSLIGLPSSYEQYF
d_call: TRBD2; clone_size: -; v_call: TRBV30; j_call: TRBJ2-7; cdr3_nt: TGTGCCTGGAGTGTAGGTCTCCCGACTAGCGGCTACGAGCAGTACTTC; cdr3_aa: CAWSVGLPTSGYEQYF